A selection of T cell receptor beta chains follows, all from one sample in a study of CXCR3-negative and CXCR3-positive naive CD8 T cells. TCRdb reprocessed the 5' RACE reads and stores each CDR3 protein as one record, lacking DNA. The data show approximately 140,000 distinct CDR3 sequences, and the top ten clones hold 0.25% to 0.3%. The sample consisted of naive CXCR3+ CD8+ T cells from blood. These receptors all stem from a human donor in good health. Some clones in this sample may be carry-over from other donors' samples. Each CDR3 is given with its conserved first and last residue.

CDR3 protein,J gene,V gene
CASSPIYTDQETQYF,TRBJ2-5,TRBV18
CSAPGWGPLLQETQYF,TRBJ2-5,TRBV20-1
CASSFTGSPSYEQYF,TRBJ2-7,TRBV7-2
CAWSGRVENTEAFF,TRBJ1-1,TRBV30
CASNDRTSSYEQYF,TRBJ2-7,TRBV6-6
CASSFLGFDTEAFF,TRBJ1-1,TRBV5-1
CASSPRLAGLAYNEQFF,TRBJ2-1,TRBV14
CASSSGQGTPSYEQYF,TRBJ2-7,TRBV7-9
CASSIERGAKWNEQFF,TRBJ2-1,TRBV19
CASSEGLAGTEQYF,TRBJ2-7,TRBV9
CASSLSNFVTGGAYEQYF,TRBJ2-7,TRBV27
CASSRDYLNTGELFF,TRBJ2-2,TRBV28
CASSWAGGSEAFF,TRBJ1-1,TRBV5-6
CASSVPGETEPLNTEAFF,TRBJ1-1,TRBV7-9
CASSWSLAGKETQYF,TRBJ2-5,TRBV6-5
CASRVDVLSYEQYF,TRBJ2-7,TRBV19
CASSPGQADTGELFF,TRBJ2-2,TRBV5-8
CASIASYNEQFF,TRBJ2-1,TRBV2
CSARDHRRSYTF,TRBJ1-2,TRBV20-1
CSVEYSLTEAFF,TRBJ1-1,TRBV29-1
CASSFFGGDTDTQYF,TRBJ2-3,TRBV7-2
CSVEIRGQQETQYF,TRBJ2-5,TRBV29-1
CAWTRGWTEVNEKLFF,TRBJ1-4,TRBV30
CASSEWVTRIGDTQYF,TRBJ2-3,TRBV25-1
CASSLVAGGPQADTQYF,TRBJ2-3,TRBV7-9
CASSLGHRLGAFF,TRBJ1-1,TRBV7-9
CASSLAGSPVQGYTF,TRBJ1-2,TRBV7-2
CASTEVSGGSEETQYF,TRBJ2-5,TRBV7-9
CASSYSGQGADTQYF,TRBJ2-3,TRBV6-5